The 3 T cell receptor beta chains given below trace back to one sample, sequenced in a study of identical twins. Each CDR3 protein gets one entry after TCRdb re-called the 5' RACE reads with MiXCR. The data show roughly 690,000 distinct CDR3 sequences, about 20% seen once. These data are also associated with another study on T cells expressing NK-cell markers.

The sequencing input was PBMCs. These receptors all come from a woman younger than 30 in good health.

The chain links TRBV19 to TRBJ1-6; D remains unclear. The CDR3 runs 11 residues. Germline CDR1 and CDR2: LNHDA and SQIVND (reference sequence). Trimming pared 6 bases from V and 14 bases from J, leaving 11 bases between. The CDR3, as DNA: TGTGCCAGTAGGGCCGGACGGGCCCTCCACTTT. Translating gives CASRAGRALHF.

V and J are TRBV7-6 and TRBJ2-1; 7 bases are a match to TRBD2. This CDR3 has 12 residues. Germline-derived CDR1 and CDR2 are SGHVS and FNYEAQ. Unmatched junction bases numbered 6, after V lost 8 bases and J lost 8 bases. For the CDR3, the DNA is TGTGCCAGCCAGCGGGGAGGAGATGAGCAGTTCTTC. Translated, it gives CASQRGGDEQFF.

This clonotype was detected a few times. At one boundary the junction diverges from the germline segment, which might be a read error. The chain couples TRBV29-1 to TRBJ2-4; no clear D. This CDR3 comprises 11 residues. Per germline, CDR1 SQVTM and CDR2 ANQGSEA. The CDR3 is CSATWDGSFFF. The CDR3 nucleotides read TGCAGCGCCACCTGGGATGGTTCGTTCTTCTTC.